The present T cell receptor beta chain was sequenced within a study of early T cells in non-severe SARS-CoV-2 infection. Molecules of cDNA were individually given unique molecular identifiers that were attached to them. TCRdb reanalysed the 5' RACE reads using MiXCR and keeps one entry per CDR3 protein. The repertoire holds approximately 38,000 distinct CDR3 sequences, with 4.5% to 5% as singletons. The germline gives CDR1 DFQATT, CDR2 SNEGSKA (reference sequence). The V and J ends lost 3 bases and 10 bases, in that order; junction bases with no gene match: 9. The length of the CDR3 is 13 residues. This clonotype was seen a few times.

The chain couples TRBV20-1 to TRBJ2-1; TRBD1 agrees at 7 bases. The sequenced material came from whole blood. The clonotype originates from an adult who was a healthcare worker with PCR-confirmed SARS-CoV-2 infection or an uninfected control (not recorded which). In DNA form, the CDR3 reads TGCAGTGCTAGTCGTTTGATGACAGGGGAGCAGTTCTTC. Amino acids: CSASRLMTGEQFF.